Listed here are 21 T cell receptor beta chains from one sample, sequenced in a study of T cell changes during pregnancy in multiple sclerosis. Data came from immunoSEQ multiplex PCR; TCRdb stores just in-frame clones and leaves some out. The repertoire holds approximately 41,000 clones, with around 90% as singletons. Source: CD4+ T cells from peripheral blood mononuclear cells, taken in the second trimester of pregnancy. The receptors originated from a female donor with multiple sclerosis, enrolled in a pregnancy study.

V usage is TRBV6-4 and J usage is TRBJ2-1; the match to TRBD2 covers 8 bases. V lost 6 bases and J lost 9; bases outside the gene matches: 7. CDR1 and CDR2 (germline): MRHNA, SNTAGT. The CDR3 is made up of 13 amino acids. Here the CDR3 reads CASSPSRGGEQFF. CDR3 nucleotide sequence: TGTGCCAGCAGCCCCTCTCGGGGGGGTGAGCAGTTCTTC.

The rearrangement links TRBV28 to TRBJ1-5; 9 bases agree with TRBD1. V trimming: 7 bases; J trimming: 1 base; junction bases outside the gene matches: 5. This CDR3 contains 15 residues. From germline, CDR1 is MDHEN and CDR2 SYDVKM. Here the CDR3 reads CASTVGTGSNQPQHF. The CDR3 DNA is TGTGCCAGCACCGTGGGGACAGGGAGCAATCAGCCCCAGCATTTT.

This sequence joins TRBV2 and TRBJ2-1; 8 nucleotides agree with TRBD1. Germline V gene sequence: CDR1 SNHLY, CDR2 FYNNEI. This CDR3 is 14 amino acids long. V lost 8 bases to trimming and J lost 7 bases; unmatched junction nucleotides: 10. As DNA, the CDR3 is TGTGCCAGCCGAGGACGGACAGGGCCGAATGAGCAGTTCTTC. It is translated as CASRGRTGPNEQFF.

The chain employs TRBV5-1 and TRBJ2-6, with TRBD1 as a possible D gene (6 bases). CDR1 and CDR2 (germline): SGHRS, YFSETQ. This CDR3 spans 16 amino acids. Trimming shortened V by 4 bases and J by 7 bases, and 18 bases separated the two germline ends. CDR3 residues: CASSLGAGAFANVLTF. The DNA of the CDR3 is TGCGCCAGCAGCCTAGGGGCAGGGGCGTTTGCCAACGTCCTGACTTTC. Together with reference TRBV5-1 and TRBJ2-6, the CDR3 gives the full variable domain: KAGVTQTPRYLIKTRGQQVTLSCSPISGHRSVSWYQQTPGQGLQFLFEYFSETQRNKGNFPGRFSGRQFSNSRSEMNVSTLELGDSALYLCASSLGAGAFANVLTFGAGSRLTVL.

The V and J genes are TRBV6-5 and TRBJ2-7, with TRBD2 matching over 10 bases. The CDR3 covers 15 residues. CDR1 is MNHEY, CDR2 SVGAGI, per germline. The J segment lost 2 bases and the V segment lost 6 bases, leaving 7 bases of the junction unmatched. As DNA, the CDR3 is TGTGCCAGCAGGGCTGGGACTAGCGAGACCTACGAGCAGTACTTC. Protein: CASRAGTSETYEQYF.

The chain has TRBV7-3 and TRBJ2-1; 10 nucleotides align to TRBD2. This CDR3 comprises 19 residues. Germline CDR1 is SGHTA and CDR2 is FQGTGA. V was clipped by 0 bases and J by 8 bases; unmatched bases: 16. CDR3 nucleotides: TGTGCCAGCAGCTTAACGACACTAGCGGGACCTCCCCGTCCGGATGAGCAGTTCTTC. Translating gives CASSLTTLAGPPRPDEQFF.

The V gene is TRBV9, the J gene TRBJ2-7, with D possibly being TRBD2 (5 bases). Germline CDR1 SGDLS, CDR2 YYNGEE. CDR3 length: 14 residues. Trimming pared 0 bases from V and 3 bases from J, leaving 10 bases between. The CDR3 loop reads CASSVGVDYYEQYF. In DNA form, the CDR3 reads TGTGCCAGCAGCGTAGGGGTAGACTACTACGAGCAGTACTTC.

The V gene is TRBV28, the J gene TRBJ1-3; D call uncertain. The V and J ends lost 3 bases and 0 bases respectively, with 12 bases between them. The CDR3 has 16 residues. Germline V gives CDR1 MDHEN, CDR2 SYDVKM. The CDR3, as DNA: TGTGCCAGCAGTTTTTCGGTCGCGAACTCTGGAAACACCATATATTTT. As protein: CASSFSVANSGNTIYF.

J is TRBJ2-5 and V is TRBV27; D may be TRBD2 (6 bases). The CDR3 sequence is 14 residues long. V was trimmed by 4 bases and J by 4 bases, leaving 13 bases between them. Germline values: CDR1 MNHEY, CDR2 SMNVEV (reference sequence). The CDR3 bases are TGTGCCAGCAGTTCCGCCGCCGGGGGAGAGACCCAGTACTTC. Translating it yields CASSSAAGGETQYF.

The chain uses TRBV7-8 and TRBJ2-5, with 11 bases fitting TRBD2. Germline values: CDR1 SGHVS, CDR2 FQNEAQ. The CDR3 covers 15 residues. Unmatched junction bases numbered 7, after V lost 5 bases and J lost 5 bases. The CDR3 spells CASSVSGRAVETQYF. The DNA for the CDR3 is TGTGCCAGCAGCGTTAGCGGGAGGGCCGTGGAGACCCAGTACTTC. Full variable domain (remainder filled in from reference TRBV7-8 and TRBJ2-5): GAGVSQSPRYKVAKRGQDVALRCDPISGHVSLFWYQQALGQGPEFLTYFQNEAQLDKSGLPSDRFFAERPEGSVSTLKIQRTQQEDSAVYLCASSVSGRAVETQYFGPGTRLLVL.

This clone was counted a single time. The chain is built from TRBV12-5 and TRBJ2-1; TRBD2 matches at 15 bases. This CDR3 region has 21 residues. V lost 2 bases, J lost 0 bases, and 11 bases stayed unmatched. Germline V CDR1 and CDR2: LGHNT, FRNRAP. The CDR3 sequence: CASGLSPGTSGRSSSYNEQFF. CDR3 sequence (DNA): TGTGCTAGTGGTTTGTCACCCGGGACTAGCGGGAGGTCCAGCTCCTACAATGAGCAGTTCTTC.

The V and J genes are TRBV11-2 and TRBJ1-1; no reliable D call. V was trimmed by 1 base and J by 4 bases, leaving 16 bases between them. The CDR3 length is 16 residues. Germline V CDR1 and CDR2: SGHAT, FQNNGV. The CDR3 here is CASSLVRESQVTEAFF. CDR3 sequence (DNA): TGTGCCAGCAGCTTAGTACGGGAAAGTCAGGTCACTGAAGCTTTCTTT.

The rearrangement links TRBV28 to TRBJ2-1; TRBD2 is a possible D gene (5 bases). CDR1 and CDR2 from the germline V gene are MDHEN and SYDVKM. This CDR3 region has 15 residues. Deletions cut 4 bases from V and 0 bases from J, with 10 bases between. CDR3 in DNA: TGTGCCAGCAGTTCGGGATACAGCTCCTACAATGAGCAGTTCTTC. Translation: CASSSGYSSYNEQFF.

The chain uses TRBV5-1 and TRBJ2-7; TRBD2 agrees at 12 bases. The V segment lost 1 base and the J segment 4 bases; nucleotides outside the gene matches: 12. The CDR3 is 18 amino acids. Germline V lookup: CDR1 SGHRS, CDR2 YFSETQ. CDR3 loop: CASSLFRLGLAGRYEQYF. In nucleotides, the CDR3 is TGCGCCAGCAGCTTGTTCCGTCTCGGACTAGCGGGAAGGTACGAGCAGTACTTC.

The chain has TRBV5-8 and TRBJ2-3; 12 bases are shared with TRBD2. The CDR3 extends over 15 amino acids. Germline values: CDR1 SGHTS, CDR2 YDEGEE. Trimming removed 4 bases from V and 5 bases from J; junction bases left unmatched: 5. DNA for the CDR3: TGTGCCAGCAGCGTGACTAGCGGGAGCGTAGATACGCAGTATTTT. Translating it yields CASSVTSGSVDTQYF.

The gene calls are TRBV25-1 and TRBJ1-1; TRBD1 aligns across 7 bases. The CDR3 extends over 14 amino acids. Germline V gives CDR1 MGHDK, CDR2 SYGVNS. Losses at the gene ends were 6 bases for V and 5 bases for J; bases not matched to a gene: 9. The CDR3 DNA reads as TGTGCCAGCAGAATCGCAGGGGGTGCAACTGAAGCTTTCTTT. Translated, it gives CASRIAGGATEAFF.

CDR3 residues: CASSSRTSGYNEQFF. The CDR3 nucleotides read TGCGCCAGCAGCTCACGGACTAGCGGTTACAATGAGCAGTTCTTC. The chain employs TRBV5-1 and TRBJ2-1; the match to TRBD2 covers 10 bases. The CDR3 loop spans 15 amino acids. Losses at the gene ends were 3 bases for V and 4 bases for J; bases not matched to a gene: 4. CDR1 is SGHRS, CDR2 YFSETQ, per germline.

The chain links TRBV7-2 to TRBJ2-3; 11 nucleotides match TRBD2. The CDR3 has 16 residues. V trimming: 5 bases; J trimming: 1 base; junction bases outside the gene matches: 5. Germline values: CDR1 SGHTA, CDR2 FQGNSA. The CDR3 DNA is TGTGCCAGCAGCCCCGGACTAGCGGGTGGCACAGATACGCAGTATTTT. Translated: CASSPGLAGGTDTQYF.

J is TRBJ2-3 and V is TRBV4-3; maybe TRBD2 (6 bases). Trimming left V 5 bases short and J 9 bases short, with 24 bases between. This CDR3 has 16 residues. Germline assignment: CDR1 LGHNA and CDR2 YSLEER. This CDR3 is CASSSPAGSSGGTQYF. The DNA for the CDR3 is TGCGCCAGCAGCTCCCCTGCGGGCTCGTCCGGAGGGACGCAGTATTTT.

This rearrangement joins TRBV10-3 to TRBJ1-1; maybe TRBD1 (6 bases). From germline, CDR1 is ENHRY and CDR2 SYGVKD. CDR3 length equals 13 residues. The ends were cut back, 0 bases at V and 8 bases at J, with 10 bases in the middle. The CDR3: CAISESWTDEAFF. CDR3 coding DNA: TGTGCCATCAGTGAGTCTTGGACAGACGAAGCTTTCTTT.

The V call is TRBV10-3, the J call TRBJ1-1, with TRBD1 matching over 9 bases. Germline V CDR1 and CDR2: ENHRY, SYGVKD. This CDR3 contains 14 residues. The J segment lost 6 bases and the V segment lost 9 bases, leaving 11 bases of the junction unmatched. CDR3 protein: CAIKPGQGYPEAFF. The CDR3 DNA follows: TGTGCCATAAAACCGGGACAGGGATATCCTGAAGCTTTCTTT.